This T cell receptor (beta chain) was observed in a study of T-cell reconstitution after alpha-beta-depleted transplantation in children. Notes on the study in general: Most T-cell counts and diversity one year after the transplant came from T cells that were newly produced.

Trimming cost V 1 base and J 2 bases; bases outside gene matches: 9. Germline loops: CDR1 SGHAT, CDR2 FQNNGV. This CDR3 region has 17 residues. The authors prepared the TCRbeta library with unique molecular identifiers. TCRdb reprocessed the PCR reads via MiXCR and lists one record per CDR3 protein. The sample has about 300,000 distinct CDR3 sequences; over 9% are singletons. This clonotype has ten or more counts. Its target is unknown. V is TRBV11-2 and J is TRBJ2-7; the match to TRBD1 covers 9 bases. The source material was PBMCs, sampled before TCRalphabeta/CD19-depleted stem cell transplant. The receptor was derived from a boy under two years old with acute myeloid leukemia, due to receive a stem cell transplant. DNA for the CDR3: TGTGCCAGCAGCTTAGGGTATATAGGGACAGGGCCCTACGAGCAGTACTTC. Protein: CASSLGYIGTGPYEQYF.